This T cell receptor (beta chain) derives from a study of CD8 T cells in ankylosing spondylitis. The TCR beta libraries were generated through quantitative 5'-RACE incorporating molecular barcodes. TCRdb independently ran MiXCR on the 5' RACE reads; one entry per CDR3 protein. Of nearly 350,000 distinct CDR3 sequences listed, over 12% are singletons. The CDR3 spans 11 residues. Trimming stripped 0 bases from V and 5 bases from J, with 3 bases between. Germline loops: CDR1 SGHRS, CDR2 YFSETQ. The sequence was obtained from a male donor with ankylosing spondylitis or in good health (not recorded which). Sequenced sample: blood, either unsorted or a sorted T cell fraction (not recorded which). This chain uses TRBV5-1 with TRBJ2-7; D unresolved. CDR3 amino acids: CASSLEHEQYF. The CDR3 nucleotides read TGCGCCAGCAGCTTGGAGCACGAGCAGTACTTC.